This is a list of T cell receptor beta chains from one sample in a study of blood T cell repertoires in COVID-19. Some clones are missing from TCRdb's copy, which holds only in-frame ones; the method was immunoSEQ multiplex PCR. The table has 250,000 to 350,000 clones, 70% to 90% seen once. Sequenced: PBMCs or T cells enriched from blood (not recorded which). All receptors derive from a woman in her twenties or thirties who had recovered from COVID-19. Both conserved end residues are part of each CDR3. The D gene is left open where the match is weak. Expanded clones get a size class; other rows say once, few or many, or leave the size out.

TRBJ1-5	TRBV4-1	NA	NA	CARSGVVAEKNQPQHF	TGCGCCAGGTCGGGGGTAGTGGCAGAAAAGAATCAGCCCCAGCATTTT
TRBJ2-7	TRBV9	NA	TRBD1	CASSPGQGAYEQYF	TGTGCCAGCAGCCCAGGACAGGGAGCCTACGAGCAGTACTTC
TRBJ1-2	TRBV19	NA	NA	CASSISRGANYGYTF	TGTGCCAGTAGTATATCCCGTGGAGCTAACTATGGCTACACCTTC
TRBJ2-3	TRBV19	NA	NA	CASSRGGGGSTDTQYF	TGTGCCAGCAGCAGGGGCGGCGGGGGATCCACAGATACGCAGTATTTT
TRBJ2-3	TRBV3-1/TRBV3-2	NA	TRBD2	CASSQDPAGGRADTQYF	TGTGCCAGCAGCCAAGATCCGGCGGGGGGGCGAGCAGATACGCAGTATTTT
TRBJ2-3	TRBV29-1	NA	TRBD2	CSVERGSGGLEDTQYF	TGCAGCGTTGAACGGGGTAGCGGGGGGCTGGAAGATACGCAGTATTTT
TRBJ1-2	TRBV3-1/TRBV3-2	NA	NA	CASSQDPPGFGPDYGYTF	TGTGCCAGCAGCCAAGACCCCCCGGGATTCGGCCCAGACTATGGCTACACCTTC
TRBJ1-1	TRBV6-6	NA	NA	CASSPEPDTQAFF	TGTGCCAGCAGTCCTGAACCCGACACTCAAGCTTTCTTT
TRBJ1-2	TRBV19	NA	NA	CASSIVSDSLYGYTF	TGTGCCAGTAGTATTGTATCTGATTCACTCTATGGCTACACCTTC
TRBJ1-2	TRBV7-9	NA	NA	CASSLVAGYGYTF	TGTGCCAGCAGCTTAGTCGCAGGATATGGCTACACCTTC
TRBJ2-1	TRBV5-1	NA	TRBD2	CASSLRAGGYNEQFF	TGCGCCAGCAGCTTGAGAGCGGGGGGCTACAATGAGCAGTTCTTC
TRBJ2-5	TRBV11-2	NA	NA	CASSPETGRETQYF	TGTGCCAGCAGCCCAGAGACAGGGAGGGAGACCCAGTACTTC
TRBJ2-7	TRBV6-5	NA	NA	CASIGQSYEQYF	TGTGCCAGCATTGGTCAGTCCTACGAGCAGTACTTC
TRBJ2-1	TRBV2	NA	TRBD2	CASSEPLLAGGYNEQFF	TGTGCCAGCAGTGAACCCCTCCTAGCGGGGGGGTACAATGAGCAGTTCTTC
TRBJ1-2	TRBV2	NA	TRBD1	CARRGPFYGYTF	TGTGCCAGAAGGGGGCCATTCTATGGCTACACCTTC
TRBJ2-5	TRBV5-6	NA	TRBD1	CASRGTGEGETQYF	TGTGCCAGCCGGGGGACAGGAGAGGGAGAGACCCAGTACTTC
TRBJ1-5	TRBV10-3	NA	TRBD1	CAISESTGVDQPQHF	TGTGCCATCAGTGAGTCAACAGGGGTGGATCAGCCCCAGCATTTT
TRBJ1-5	TRBV5-1	once	TRBD1	CASSTGTGSPNQPQHF	TGCGCCAGCAGCACCGGGACAGGGTCACCAAATCAGCCCCAGCATTTT
TRBJ1-5	TRBV6-2/TRBV6-3	once	NA	CASSSTSRNQPQHF	TGTGCCAGCAGTTCTACCTCAAGAAATCAGCCCCAGCATTTT
TRBJ2-5	TRBV13	NA	NA	CASSASGTPETQYF	TGTGCCAGCAGCGCTTCCGGGACACCGGAGACCCAGTACTTC
TRBJ1-1	TRBV5-3	few	NA	CARSLGEVNTEAFF	TGTGCCAGAAGCCTCGGAGAAGTGAACACTGAAGCTTTCTTT
TRBJ2-1	TRBV3-1/TRBV3-2	NA	NA	CASSHVRYNEQFF	TGTGCCAGCAGCCACGTCCGGTACAATGAGCAGTTCTTC
TRBJ2-4	TRBV18	NA	NA	CASSPSSGTKNIQYF	TGTGCCAGCTCACCTTCGTCAGGGACTAAAAACATTCAGTACTTC
TRBJ2-1	TRBV7-2	NA	NA	CASSLILGHPWFYNEQFF	TGTGCCAGCAGCTTAATTCTAGGTCATCCTTGGTTCTACAATGAGCAGTTCTTC
TRBJ1-5	TRBV30	NA	NA	CAWSVRWQGDQPQHF	TGTGCCTGGAGTGTACGATGGCAGGGCGATCAGCCCCAGCATTTT
TRBJ1-1	TRBV27	few	NA	CASSKGLSTEAFF	TGTGCCAGCAGCAAGGGGTTAAGCACTGAAGCTTTCTTT
TRBJ2-7	TRBV6-5	NA	TRBD2	CASRPGTTYEQYF	TGTGCCAGCAGGCCCGGGACTACCTACGAGCAGTACTTC
TRBJ1-5	TRBV6-2/TRBV6-3	NA	TRBD1	CASSGTGGLPQHF	TGTGCCAGCAGTGGGACAGGGGGTTTGCCCCAGCATTTT
TRBJ2-3	TRBV7-8	once	TRBD2	CASSSQAGGTDTQYF	TGTGCCAGCAGCAGCCAGGCGGGGGGCACAGATACGCAGTATTTT
TRBJ1-1	TRBV5-4	once	TRBD1	CASSKRQGRTEAFF	TGTGCCAGCAGCAAACGACAGGGGCGCACTGAAGCTTTCTTT
TRBJ1-1	TRBV7-8	NA	TRBD1	CASSSTRTGGTEAFF	TGTGCCAGCAGTTCTACGCGGACAGGGGGCACTGAAGCTTTCTTT
TRBJ1-1	TRBV7-9	NA	TRBD1	CASSPGQVTEAFF	TGTGCCAGCAGCCCGGGACAGGTCACTGAAGCTTTCTTT
TRBJ1-1	TRBV29-1	NA	NA	CSGRNTEAFF	TGCAGCGGGAGGAACACTGAAGCTTTCTTT
TRBJ2-7	TRBV5-1	NA	NA	CASSLAAVGGYEQYF	TGCGCCAGCAGCTTGGCCGCGGTAGGGGGCTACGAGCAGTACTTC
TRBJ1-1	TRBV7-8	NA	NA	CASSARTGMNTEAFF	TGTGCCAGCAGCGCGAGAACAGGGATGAACACTGAAGCTTTCTTT
TRBJ2-1	TRBV11-3	NA	TRBD2	CASSLVLAGGPDEQFF	TGTGCCAGCAGCTTAGTACTAGCGGGGGGGCCGGATGAGCAGTTCTTC
TRBJ1-1	TRBV6-5	NA	TRBD1	CASSYEGAWGTEAFF	TGTGCCAGCAGTTACGAGGGGGCGTGGGGCACTGAAGCTTTCTTT
TRBJ1-1	TRBV5-1	NA	TRBD1	CASSQQGTGLNTEAFF	TGCGCCAGCAGCCAACAAGGGACAGGGCTGAACACTGAAGCTTTCTTT
TRBJ1-4	TRBV18	NA	TRBD1	CASSPKDRGKEKLFF	TGTGCCAGCTCACCCAAGGACAGGGGGAAGGAAAAACTGTTTTTT
TRBJ1-1	TRBV9	NA	NA	CASSVGEGNTEAFF	TGTGCCAGCAGCGTAGGGGAGGGCAACACTGAAGCTTTCTTT
TRBJ2-2	TRBV9	NA	TRBD1	CASSATGGPGELFF	TGTGCCAGCAGCGCGACAGGGGGTCCCGGGGAGCTGTTTTTT
TRBJ1-2	TRBV2	NA	TRBD1	CASSFTGGSYGYTF	TGTGCCAGCAGTTTTACAGGGGGCTCTTATGGCTACACCTTC
TRBJ1-1	TRBV4-1	NA	TRBD1	CASSQPPGTVNTEAFF	TGCGCCAGCAGCCAGCCCCCTGGGACAGTGAACACTGAAGCTTTCTTT
TRBJ1-1	TRBV5-1	few	NA	CASSLDAANTEAFF	TGCGCCAGCAGCTTAGACGCGGCGAACACTGAAGCTTTCTTT
TRBJ1-4	TRBV4-2	NA	NA	CASSQAQGVNEKLFF	TGTGCCAGCAGCCAAGCTCAGGGTGTTAATGAAAAACTGTTTTTT
TRBJ2-2	TRBV4-2	NA	NA	CASSQGGLDGELFF	TGTGCCAGCAGCCAAGGAGGGTTGGACGGGGAGCTGTTTTTT
TRBJ1-6	TRBV10-3	once	NA	CAISEGQFSPLHF	TGTGCCATCAGTGAGGGACAGTTTTCACCCCTCCACTTT